The 16 T cell receptor beta chains given below trace back to one sample, sequenced in a study of OX40 agonist ivuxolimab in advanced cancers. Receptor libraries were prepared by the immunoSEQ multiplex PCR assay. TCRdb obtained this table from immuneACCESS and retained in-frame rearrangements with V and J assigned. These tables miss some clones; where compared with another copy, unresolved V genes account for less than half of the shortfall, and the remainder is unexplained. The sample includes about 22,000 clones, with roughly 88% observed a single time. Jointly, the top ten make up about 35% of the sample. Here the sequenced sample was CD4+ or CD8+ T cells sorted from blood, taken in a trial of the OX40 agonist ivuxolimab. These receptors all stem from an adult with an advanced solid tumor such as melanoma, head and neck, liver or kidney cancer.

As concerns this clone: Relative to the germline gene, one junction end is altered; a read error may explain this. This sequence joins TRBV9 and TRBJ2-1; 11 positions match TRBD2. The germline V gene has CDR1 SGDLS and CDR2 YYNGEE. CDR3 length: 18 residues. The CDR3 region has the DNA TGTGCCAGCAGCCCAACTAGCGGGAGATCATCCTCCTACGATGAGCAGTTCTTC. Its protein is CASSPTSGRSSSYDEQFF.

The chain employs TRBV27 and TRBJ2-1, with 9 bases fitting TRBD1. This CDR3 has 16 amino acids. The germline V gene has CDR1 MNHEY and CDR2 SMNVEV (reference sequence). With 0 bases clipped from V and 8 bases from J, the junction kept 8 bases outside the gene matches. The DNA for the CDR3 is TGTGCCAGCAGTTTATCGTATGAGACAGGGGGGTATGAGCAGTTCTTC. It translates to CASSLSYETGGYEQFF.

The genes are TRBV9 and TRBJ2-7; TRBD2 agrees at 8 bases. Per germline, CDR1 SGDLS and CDR2 YYNGEE. With V trimmed by 3 bases and J by 5 bases, 10 bases remained unmatched. There are 15 residues in the CDR3. CDR3 protein: CASSGGLASINEQYF. The CDR3 DNA is TGTGCCAGCAGCGGTGGACTAGCTTCTATCAACGAGCAGTACTTC.

This CDR3 reads CASSRGADGVDTQYF. In nucleotides, the CDR3 is TGTGCCAGCAGCAGGGGGGCGGACGGAGTAGATACGCAGTATTTT. V and J are TRBV27 and TRBJ2-3; a possible D gene is TRBD1 (7 bases). V lost 6 bases, J lost 5 bases, and 18 bases lay in between. CDR1 and CDR2 from the germline V gene are MNHEY and SMNVEV (reference sequence). This CDR3 is 15 amino acids long.

The chain joins TRBV5-4 to TRBJ2-5; TRBD2 agrees at 16 bases. Per the germline V gene, CDR1 is SGHNT and CDR2 is YYREEE (reference sequence). The V gene end was trimmed by 3 bases and the J gene end by 2 bases; junction bases not matched to a gene: 7. This CDR3 spans 18 amino acids. CDR3 nucleotides: TGTGCCAGCAGCTCGGGACTAGCGGGAGGGCCGAATCAAGAGACCCAGTACTTC. It specifies CASSSGLAGGPNQETQYF.

This chain uses TRBV5-5 with TRBJ2-7, with TRBD1 matching 10 bases. The V segment lost 0 bases and the J segment 3 bases; nucleotides outside the gene matches: 3. The CDR3 length is 15 residues. The germline V gene has CDR1 SGHKS and CDR2 YYEKEE (reference sequence). Here the CDR3 DNA reads TGTGCCAGCAGCTTGGAGGGACAGGGGTTCTACGAGCAGTACTTC. Amino acid sequence: CASSLEGQGFYEQYF.

This chain connects TRBV7-8 to TRBJ2-1; the match to TRBD1 covers 11 bases. V lost 3 bases to trimming and J lost 10 bases; unmatched junction nucleotides: 8. This CDR3 is 15 amino acids long. CDR1 SGHVS and CDR2 FQNEAQ come from the germline V gene. In DNA, the CDR3 is TGTGCCAGCAGCTTGGGACAGGGGGTTTCAAGAGAGCAGTTCTTC. This translates into CASSLGQGVSREQFF.

The chain links TRBV5-6 to TRBJ2-6; D unclear. The V end lost 5 bases, the J end lost 1 base, and 7 bases lay between the germline ends. This CDR3 is 14 amino acids long. Germline loops: CDR1 SGHDT, CDR2 YYEEEE. The CDR3 here is CASSYGSGANVLTF. CDR3 DNA sequence: TGTGCCAGCAGTTACGGGTCTGGGGCCAACGTCCTGACTTTC.

Of note for this clone: One junction end does not reproduce the germline sequence, and a read error may be involved. V is TRBV5-3 and J is TRBJ2-5, with D perhaps TRBD1 or TRBD2 (6 bases each). TRBV5-3 carries the ORF label, with uncertain function. CDR3 length: 14 amino acids. The DNA of the CDR3 is TGTGCCAGCAGCTTGGCTCGGGGGCTTGAGACCCAGTACTTC. Protein: CASSLARGLETQYF.

The rearrangement joins TRBV5-1 to TRBJ2-6; TRBD1 matches at 7 bases. Germline values: CDR1 SGHRS, CDR2 YFSETQ. V lost 3 bases to trimming and J lost 4 bases; unmatched junction nucleotides: 13. The CDR3 consists of 18 residues. The CDR3 is CASSSPSNRGPGANVLTF. Written as DNA, the CDR3 is TGCGCCAGCAGCTCACCGAGCAACAGGGGCCCCGGGGCCAACGTCCTGACTTTC.

This clone was counted a few times. The chain links TRBV28 to TRBJ1-5; TRBD1 matches 8 bases. V lost 5 bases and J lost 5; bases outside the gene matches: 2. The CDR3 runs 13 residues. Germline loops: CDR1 MDHEN, CDR2 SYDVKM. As DNA, the CDR3 is TGTGCCAGCAGTCTACAGGGGGATCAGCCCCAGCATTTT. It specifies CASSLQGDQPQHF.

The J gene is TRBJ2-7, the V gene TRBV30; 7 nucleotides match TRBD1. Germline lookup yields CDR1 GTSNPN and CDR2 SVGIG (reference sequence). The CDR3 sequence is 14 residues long. The junction had 14 bases not matched to a gene; V was cut back by 8 bases and J by 4 bases. In DNA, the CDR3 is TGTGCCGGGGATAATTGGGACAGACTATACGAGCAGTACTTC. Translating it yields CAGDNWDRLYEQYF.

This clone occurred once. This chain joins TRBV9 and TRBJ1-6; no clear D. Germline assignment: CDR1 SGDLS and CDR2 YYNGEE. V was cut by 3 bases and J by 0 bases, with 10 bases left in between. The CDR3 loop spans 16 amino acids. CDR3 loop: CASSATGSSYNSPLHF. The CDR3 DNA reads as TGTGCCAGCAGCGCAACCGGGAGCTCCTATAATTCACCCCTCCACTTT. Supplemented by reference TRBV9 and TRBJ1-6, the full variable domain reads DSGVTQTPKHLITATGQRVTLRCSPRSGDLSVYWYQQSLDQGLQFLIQYYNGEERAKGNILERFSAQQFPDLHSELNLSSLELGDSALYFCASSATGSSYNSPLHFGNGTRLTVT.

The V call is TRBV11-2, the J call TRBJ2-2, with D unresolved. V lost 5 bases to trimming and J lost 4 bases, with 14 bases between them. Germline-derived CDR1 and CDR2 are SGHAT and FQNNGV. This CDR3 region has 15 residues. The CDR3 protein is CASSPGASGTGELFF. CDR3 bases: TGTGCCAGCAGCCCAGGCGCTAGTGGCACCGGGGAGCTGTTTTTT.

This chain uses TRBV9 with TRBJ2-3; D possibly corresponds to TRBD1 (8 bases). Germline V gene sequence: CDR1 SGDLS, CDR2 YYNGEE. The germline V and J ends were trimmed by 8 bases and 3 bases, with 13 bases remaining between them. The CDR3 extends over 13 amino acids. The CDR3, as DNA: TGTGCCAGTGGACAGGGAGGGACAGATACGCAGTATTTT. Its protein is CASGQGGTDTQYF.

The CDR3 sequence: CASSISSLAGGPYEQYF. CDR3 DNA sequence: TGTGCCAGTAGTATATCGAGCCTAGCGGGAGGGCCCTACGAGCAGTACTTC. J is TRBJ2-7 and V is TRBV19; 12 nucleotides line up with TRBD2. The CDR3 length is 17 residues. Germline V lookup: CDR1 LNHDA, CDR2 SQIVND (reference sequence). V gave up 2 bases and J gave up 2 bases; unmatched junction bases: 7.